This T cell receptor beta chain appears in the sequencing data of a study of cytomegalovirus exposure and HLA in healthy donors. It was with 60 Vbeta and 13 Jbeta primers that the PCR ran. Measured with immunoSEQ multiplex PCR; TCRdb has only the in-frame clones, and not every one. The sample consists of 150,000 to 200,000 clones, approximately 72% of them appearing once. The CDR3 has 16 amino acids. The ends were cut back, 5 bases at V and 10 bases at J, with 26 bases in the middle. In germline, CDR1 is SGHTA, CDR2 FQGNSA. The receptor's source is a man aged 35-49 years in good health and CMV-seropositive. The rearrangement links TRBV7-2 to TRBJ1-1; the D gene is possibly TRBD1 (5 bases). The specimen sequenced was PBMCs. For the CDR3, the DNA is TGTGCCAGCAGCCCTGGGGGGGTTTTGGCGAGGCTGGGAGCTTTCTTT. It yields the protein CASSPGGVLARLGAFF.